These 4 T cell receptor beta chains were all obtained from the same sample, sequenced in a study of graft-versus-host responses after intestinal transplantation (dated by TCRdb to the early 2020s). The library came from the immunoSEQ multiplex PCR assay. What TCRdb holds here is the immuneACCESS table cut down to in-frame rearrangements. Part of the clones is not present; checked against another copy, under half of the missing clones reflect an unresolved V gene, and the others are unexplained. This sample holds 43,000 or so clones; approximately 95% were observed only once. The ten most abundant clones make up roughly 1.5% of the sample. Sample: PBMCs, taken 335 days after intestinal transplant. These receptors were collected from a human patient who received an intestinal transplant, so some T cells may come from the graft donor.

This rearrangement joins TRBV5-1 to TRBJ1-2; D gene uncertain. The V end lost 2 bases, the J end lost 3 bases, and 20 bases lay between the germline ends. Germline V gene data show CDR1 as SGHRS and CDR2 as YFSETQ. The CDR3 contains 17 residues. The CDR3 is CASSFSDLTAEHYGYTF. CDR3 coding DNA: TGCGCCAGCAGCTTTAGTGATCTGACGGCAGAACACTATGGCTACACCTTC.

This chain connects TRBV7-9 to TRBJ1-1, with TRBD1 matching 10 bases. V shed 5 bases and J 4 bases; nucleotides not matched to a gene: 4. The CDR3 loop spans 14 amino acids. Germline lookup yields CDR1 SEHNR and CDR2 FQNEAQ (reference sequence). CDR3 sequence reads: CASSPGQGSTEAFF. The CDR3 DNA reads TGTGCCAGCAGCCCGGGACAGGGGAGCACTGAAGCTTTCTTT.

The chain links TRBV9 to TRBJ2-1; TRBD1 matches at 7 bases. V shed 3 bases, J shed 5 bases, and the junction held 5 bases outside the gene matches. The CDR3 covers 14 residues. Germline V lookup: CDR1 SGDLS, CDR2 YYNGEE. CDR3 in amino acids: CASSDRDSDNEQFF. CDR3 nucleotides: TGTGCCAGCAGCGACCGGGACAGTGACAATGAGCAGTTCTTC.

The rearrangement joins TRBV9 to TRBJ1-4; 9 bases align to TRBD1. This CDR3 is built from 14 residues. V was pared by 3 bases and J by 7 bases, with 4 bases of the junction left unmatched. Germline-derived CDR1 and CDR2 are SGDLS and YYNGEE. This CDR3 is CASSGGQGGEKLFF. DNA of the CDR3: TGTGCCAGCAGCGGGGGACAGGGTGGTGAAAAACTGTTTTTT.